Listed below are T cell receptor beta chains from one sample, sequenced in a study of T cell changes during pregnancy in multiple sclerosis. Profiled with immunoSEQ multiplex PCR; TCRdb holds only in-frame clones, not every one. The table lists about 36,000 clones, 91% of them singletons. This sample comprised CD4+ T cells from peripheral blood mononuclear cells, obtained in the second trimester of pregnancy. Receptor source: a female donor in good health, enrolled as a control in a pregnancy study. The CDR3 runs from the conserved cysteine through the conserved F or W.

TRBJ1-6	TRBV6-5	CASREQGGGSPLHF
TRBJ1-2	TRBV10-3	CAISQGQGNYGYTF
TRBJ1-1	TRBV25-1	CASSDAQPNTEAFF
TRBJ2-5	TRBV5-1	CASSRIPGTSGQETQYF
TRBJ2-7	TRBV6-5	CASSLAGYSYEQYF
TRBJ1-2	TRBV7-8	CASSSLVQGPGYTF
TRBJ1-2	TRBV14	CASSQDLVGVGYTF
TRBJ2-1	TRBV18	CASSPMTSGNEQFF
TRBJ2-3	TRBV30	CAWSTGSSTDTQYF
TRBJ1-1	TRBV11-1	CASSITLQGRSPLAFF
TRBJ2-2	TRBV7-9	CASNRGLAGGATGELFF
TRBJ2-1	TRBV5-1	CASSLRWRETSYNEQFF
TRBJ2-3	TRBV28	CASSFGPSGDSTDTQYF
TRBJ2-1	TRBV29-1	CSVATSGRATYNEQFF
TRBJ2-1	TRBV4-2	CASSQGLAGVGSSYNEQFF
TRBJ1-3	TRBV2	CASSRRDSRSGNTIYF
TRBJ1-5	TRBV28	CASRRAGTLVQPQHF
TRBJ1-1	TRBV5-1	CASSLVVGVNTEAFF
TRBJ2-7	TRBV28	CASSSGLTYEQYF
TRBJ1-5	TRBV30	CAWSGGGGQPQHF
TRBJ1-1	TRBV2	CASSDITGQGTEAFF
TRBJ2-7	TRBV10-3	CAISDMGGLYEQYF
TRBJ2-3	TRBV9	CASSVGLAENTDTQYF